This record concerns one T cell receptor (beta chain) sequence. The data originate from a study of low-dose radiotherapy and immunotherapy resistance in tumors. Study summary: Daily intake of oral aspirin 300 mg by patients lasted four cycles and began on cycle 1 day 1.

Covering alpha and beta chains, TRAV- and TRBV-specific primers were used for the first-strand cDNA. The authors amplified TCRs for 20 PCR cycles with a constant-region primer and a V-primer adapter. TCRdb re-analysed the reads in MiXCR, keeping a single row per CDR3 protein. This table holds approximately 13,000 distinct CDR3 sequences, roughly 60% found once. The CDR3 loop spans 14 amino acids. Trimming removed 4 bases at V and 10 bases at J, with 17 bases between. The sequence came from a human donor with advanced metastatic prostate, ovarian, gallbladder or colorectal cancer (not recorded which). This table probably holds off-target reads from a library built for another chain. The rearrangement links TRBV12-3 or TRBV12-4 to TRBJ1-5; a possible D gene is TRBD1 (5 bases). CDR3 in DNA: TGTGCCAGCAGTTCCGGGACTCAGTTCCCTCCCCAGCATTTT. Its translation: CASSSGTQFPPQHF.